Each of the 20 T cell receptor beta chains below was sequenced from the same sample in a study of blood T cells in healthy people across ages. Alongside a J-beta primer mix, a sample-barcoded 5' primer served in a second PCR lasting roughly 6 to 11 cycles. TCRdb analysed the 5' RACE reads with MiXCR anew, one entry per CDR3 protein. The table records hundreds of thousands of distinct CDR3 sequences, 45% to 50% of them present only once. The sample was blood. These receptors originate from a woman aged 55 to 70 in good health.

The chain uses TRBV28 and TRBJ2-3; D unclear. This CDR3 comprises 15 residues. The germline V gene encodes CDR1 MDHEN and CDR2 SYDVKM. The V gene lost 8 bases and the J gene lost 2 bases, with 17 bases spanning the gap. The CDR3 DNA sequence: TGTGCCAGCCCACCCCGTCCGGGCTACACAGATACGCAGTATTTT. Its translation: CASPPRPGYTDTQYF.

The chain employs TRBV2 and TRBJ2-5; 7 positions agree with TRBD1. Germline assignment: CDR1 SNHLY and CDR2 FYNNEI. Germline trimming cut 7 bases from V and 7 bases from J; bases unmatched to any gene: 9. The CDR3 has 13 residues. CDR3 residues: CASTSGGDGTQYF. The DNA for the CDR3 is TGTGCCAGCACTTCAGGGGGAGACGGGACCCAGTACTTC.

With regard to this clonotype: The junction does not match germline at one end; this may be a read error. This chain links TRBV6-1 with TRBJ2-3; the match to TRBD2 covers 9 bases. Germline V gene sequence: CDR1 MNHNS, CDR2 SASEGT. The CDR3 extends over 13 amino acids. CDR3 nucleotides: TGTGCCATCTCCGGGACTAGCAGAGATACGCAGTATTTT. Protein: CAISGTSRDTQYF.

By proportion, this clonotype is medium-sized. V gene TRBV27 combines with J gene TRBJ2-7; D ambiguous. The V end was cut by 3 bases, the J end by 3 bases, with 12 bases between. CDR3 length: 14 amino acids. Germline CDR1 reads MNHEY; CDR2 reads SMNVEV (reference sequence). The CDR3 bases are TGTGCCAGCAGTTTTGGAAGGTTGAACTACGAGCAGTACTTC. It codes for CASSFGRLNYEQYF.

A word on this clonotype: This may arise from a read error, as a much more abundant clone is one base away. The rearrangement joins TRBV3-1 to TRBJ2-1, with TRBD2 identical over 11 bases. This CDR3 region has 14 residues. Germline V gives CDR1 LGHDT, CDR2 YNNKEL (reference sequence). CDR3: CTSSGETSGRAQFF. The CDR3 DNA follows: TGTACCAGCAGCGGAGAAACTAGCGGGAGAGCGCAGTTCTTC.

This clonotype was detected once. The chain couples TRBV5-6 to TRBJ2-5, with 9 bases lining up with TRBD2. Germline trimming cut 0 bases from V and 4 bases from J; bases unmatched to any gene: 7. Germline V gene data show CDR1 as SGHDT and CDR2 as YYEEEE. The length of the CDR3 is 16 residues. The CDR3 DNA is TGTGCCAGCAGCTTGGTGCCGCTAGCGGGAACAGAGACCCAGTACTTC. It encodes CASSLVPLAGTETQYF.

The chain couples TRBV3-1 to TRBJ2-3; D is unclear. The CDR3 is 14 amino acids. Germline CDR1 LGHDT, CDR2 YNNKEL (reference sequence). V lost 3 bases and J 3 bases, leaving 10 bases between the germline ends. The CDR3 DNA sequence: TGTGCCAGCAGCCAGAGGTCCGTGACAGATACGCAGTATTTT. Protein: CASSQRSVTDTQYF.

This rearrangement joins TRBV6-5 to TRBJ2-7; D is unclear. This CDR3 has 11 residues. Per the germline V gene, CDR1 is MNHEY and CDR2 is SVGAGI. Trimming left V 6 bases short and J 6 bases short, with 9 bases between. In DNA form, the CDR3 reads TGTGCCAGCAGAAAGTATGGCGAGCAGTACTTC. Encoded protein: CASRKYGEQYF.

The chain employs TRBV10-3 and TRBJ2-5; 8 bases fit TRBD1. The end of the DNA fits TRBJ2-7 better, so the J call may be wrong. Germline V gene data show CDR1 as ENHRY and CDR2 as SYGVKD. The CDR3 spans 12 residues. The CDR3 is CATSLTGVEQYF. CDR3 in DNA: TGTGCCACCAGCCTGACAGGGGTCGAGCAGTACTTC.

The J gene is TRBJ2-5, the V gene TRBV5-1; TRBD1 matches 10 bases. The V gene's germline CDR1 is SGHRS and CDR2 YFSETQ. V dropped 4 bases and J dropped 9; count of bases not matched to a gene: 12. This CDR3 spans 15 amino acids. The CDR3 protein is CASSPSGTGDRAQYF. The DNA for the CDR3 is TGCGCCAGCAGCCCATCCGGGACAGGGGATCGGGCCCAGTACTTC. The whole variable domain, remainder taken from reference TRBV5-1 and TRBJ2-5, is KAGVTQTPRYLIKTRGQQVTLSCSPISGHRSVSWYQQTPGQGLQFLFEYFSETQRNKGNFPGRFSGRQFSNSRSEMNVSTLELGDSALYLCASSPSGTGDRAQYFGPGTRLLVL.

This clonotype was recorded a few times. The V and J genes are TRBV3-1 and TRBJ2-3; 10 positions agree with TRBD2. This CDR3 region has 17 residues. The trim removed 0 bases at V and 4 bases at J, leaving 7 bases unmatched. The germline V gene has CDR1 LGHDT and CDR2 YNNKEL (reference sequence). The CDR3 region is CASSQDLASGSPDTQYF. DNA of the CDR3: TGTGCCAGCAGCCAAGATCTTGCTAGCGGGAGTCCAGATACGCAGTATTTT.

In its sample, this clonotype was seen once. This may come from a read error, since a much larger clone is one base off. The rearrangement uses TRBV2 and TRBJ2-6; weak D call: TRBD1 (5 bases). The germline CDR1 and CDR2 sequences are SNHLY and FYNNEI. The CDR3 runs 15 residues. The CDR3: CAGSDRGSGANVLTF. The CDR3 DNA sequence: TGTGCCGGCAGTGATAGGGGCTCTGGGGCCAACGTCCTGACTTTC.

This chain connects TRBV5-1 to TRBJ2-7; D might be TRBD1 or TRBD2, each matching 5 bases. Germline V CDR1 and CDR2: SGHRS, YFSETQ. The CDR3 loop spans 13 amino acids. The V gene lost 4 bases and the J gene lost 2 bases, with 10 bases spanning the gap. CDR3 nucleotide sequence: TGCGCCAGCAGCGTGGAGGACACCTACGAGCAGTACTTC. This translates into CASSVEDTYEQYF. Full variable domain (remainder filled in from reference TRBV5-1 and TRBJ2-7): KAGVTQTPRYLIKTRGQQVTLSCSPISGHRSVSWYQQTPGQGLQFLFEYFSETQRNKGNFPGRFSGRQFSNSRSEMNVSTLELGDSALYLCASSVEDTYEQYFGPGTRLTVT.

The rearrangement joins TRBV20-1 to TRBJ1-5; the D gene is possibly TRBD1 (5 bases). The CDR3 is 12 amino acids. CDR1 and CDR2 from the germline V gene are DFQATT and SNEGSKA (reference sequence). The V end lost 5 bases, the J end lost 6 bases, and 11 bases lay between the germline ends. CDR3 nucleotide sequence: TGCAGTGCTGGGGGAGGTGGTCAGCCCCAGCATTTT. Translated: CSAGGGGQPQHF.

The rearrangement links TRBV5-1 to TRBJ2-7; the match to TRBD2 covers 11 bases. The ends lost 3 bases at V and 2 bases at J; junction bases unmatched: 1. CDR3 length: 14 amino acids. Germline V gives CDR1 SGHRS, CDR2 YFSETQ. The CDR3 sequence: CASSWTSGPYEQYF. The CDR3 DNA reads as TGCGCCAGCAGCTGGACTAGCGGGCCCTACGAGCAGTACTTC.

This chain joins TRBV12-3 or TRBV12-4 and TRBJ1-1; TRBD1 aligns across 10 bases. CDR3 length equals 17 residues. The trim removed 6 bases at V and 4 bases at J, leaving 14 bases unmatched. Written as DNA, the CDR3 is TGTGCCAGCAGGCCCGGGACAGGGGTAAATCGGGGCACTGAAGCTTTCTTT. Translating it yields CASRPGTGVNRGTEAFF.

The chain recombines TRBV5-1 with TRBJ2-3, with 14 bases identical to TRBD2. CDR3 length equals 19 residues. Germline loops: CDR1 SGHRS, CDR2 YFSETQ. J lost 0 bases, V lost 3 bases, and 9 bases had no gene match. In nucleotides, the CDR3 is TGCGCCAGCAGCTGGGGACTAGCGGGAGCGCCTTCCAGCACAGATACGCAGTATTTT. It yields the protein CASSWGLAGAPSSTDTQYF.

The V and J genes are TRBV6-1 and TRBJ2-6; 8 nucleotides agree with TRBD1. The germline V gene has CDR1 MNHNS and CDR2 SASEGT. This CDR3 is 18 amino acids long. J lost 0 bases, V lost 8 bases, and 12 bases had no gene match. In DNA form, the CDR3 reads TGTGCCAGCGGACTGTGGGAGACAGGGGACTCTGGGGCCAACGTCCTGACTTTC. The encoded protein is CASGLWETGDSGANVLTF.

CDR3 protein: CASSLNRDQAYEQYF. Here the CDR3 DNA reads TGTGCCAGCTCACTAAACCGGGACCAAGCCTACGAGCAGTACTTC. The chain employs TRBV18 and TRBJ2-7, with D perhaps TRBD1 or TRBD2 (5 bases each). V shed 4 bases and J shed 2 bases, with 15 bases lying between them. CDR1 is KGHSH, CDR2 LQKENI, per germline. The CDR3 loop spans 15 amino acids.

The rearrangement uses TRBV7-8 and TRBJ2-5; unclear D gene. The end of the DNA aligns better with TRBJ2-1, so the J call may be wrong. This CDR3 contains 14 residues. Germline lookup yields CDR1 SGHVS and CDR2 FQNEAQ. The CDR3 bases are TGTGCCAGCAGCTTGGGCGTGACGCAAGAGACCCAGTTCTTC. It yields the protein CASSLGVTQETQFF.